This TCR beta chain derives from a study of T cell responses to AZD1222 COVID-19 vaccine. The table came from immunoSEQ multiplex PCR; TCRdb's copy has only in-frame clones and leaves some out. The sample contains roughly 150,000 clones, 90% to 95% of which appear only once. Trimming removed 7 bases at V and 3 bases at J, with 22 bases between. The germline CDR1 and CDR2 sequences are SGHVS and FQNEAQ. The CDR3 sequence is 17 residues long. Study-level points and caveats: With two AZD1222 doses given, Spike-specific TCR breadth and depth both rose. Targeting of unmutated variant regions was reportedly seen in nearly half of spike-specific TCRs.

On this clone itself: Antigen specificity is unknown.

V usage is TRBV7-8 and J usage is TRBJ2-1, with a possible D match to TRBD2 (6 bases). The TCR sequence derives from an adult in good health. The specimen was peripheral blood, collected on day 0 of AZD1222 vaccination. The CDR3 DNA reads as TGTGCCAGCAACCCATTGCCCGCGGGAAACAACTACAATGAGCAGTTCTTC. Amino acid sequence: CASNPLPAGNNYNEQFF.